This TCR beta chain appears in the sequencing data of a study of OX40 agonist ivuxolimab in advanced cancers. Whole-study context: From roughly 20 to 79 years was the age range, with a mean of approximately 63 years, and about 78% were male.

The CDR3 consists of 15 residues. J was trimmed by 4 bases and V by 3 bases; bases with no gene match: 7. Germline V gives CDR1 WNHNN, CDR2 SYGVQD (reference sequence). Clones were sequenced by immunoSEQ multiplex PCR, and TCRdb holds only the in-frame ones, with some missing. The sample has just over 14,000 clones; about four fifths are singletons. V and J are TRBV10-1 and TRBJ2-3; 7 bases are shared with TRBD2. Material: CD4+ or CD8+ T cells sorted from blood, obtained in a trial of the OX40 agonist ivuxolimab. The TCR sequence derives from an adult with an advanced solid tumor such as melanoma, head and neck, liver or kidney cancer. CDR3 loop: CASSDSRESADTQYF. The CDR3 region has the DNA TGCGCCAGCAGTGACTCGCGGGAGAGTGCAGATACGCAGTATTTT.